Listed below are T cell receptor beta chains from one sample, sequenced in a study of cytomegalovirus exposure and HLA in healthy donors. The repertoire was sequenced with immunoSEQ multiplex PCR; TCRdb's copy has only in-frame clones and lacks some. The repertoire holds 80,000 or so clones, with about three quarters as singletons. Sequenced: PBMCs. All receptors come from a woman between 40 and 50 years old in good health and CMV-seropositive. CDR3s leave out the opening cysteine and the closing phenylalanine or tryptophan. The order of the fields is CDR3 protein, V gene, J gene.

ASRFFNTEAF	TRBV2	TRBJ1-1
ATEQGASTEAF	TRBV2	TRBJ1-1
ASSWGQGGYEQY	TRBV5-1	TRBJ2-7
ASSSGDRAYEQY	TRBV7-9	TRBJ2-7
ASRNSGGVAEQF	TRBV6-5	TRBJ2-1
ASSGSPPNYGYT	TRBV9	TRBJ1-2
ASSPRGGEKLF	TRBV5-1	TRBJ1-4
ASSGDRTYQPQH	TRBV2	TRBJ1-5
ASGDRGIGYP	TRBV19	TRBJ1-2
ASSWGLETNEQF	TRBV7-9	TRBJ2-1
ASTRGTENEQY	TRBV9	TRBJ2-7
ASGEIGGGRYT	TRBV5-1	TRBJ1-2
AWSPGYNEKLF	TRBV30	TRBJ1-4
ATRTSGGTGEQY	TRBV28	TRBJ2-7
ASSPRASGSTPLREQF	TRBV27	TRBJ2-1
ASSLTRQAYGYT	TRBV6-5	TRBJ1-2
ASSNSGTGYGYT	TRBV5-4	TRBJ1-2
ASSPGGLGNQPQH	TRBV18	TRBJ1-5
ASSYSQGQETQY	TRBV6-5	TRBJ2-5
ASSSGTENTEAF	TRBV2	TRBJ1-1
ASSSLTLPNYGYT	TRBV28	TRBJ1-2
ASSQLAEGYQETQY	TRBV4-2	TRBJ2-5
SVEAPTGGQF	TRBV29-1	TRBJ2-1
ASMFQGNMNTEAF	TRBV19	TRBJ1-1
ASSPGGSGNTIY	TRBV7-2	TRBJ1-3
ASSSSGRPF	TRBV10-2	TRBJ2-1
ASSPPGGWSPLH	TRBV18	TRBJ1-6
ASSRVQLNTGELF	TRBV14	TRBJ2-2
ASSTGTGGSNEQY	TRBV19	TRBJ2-7
ASSIPSSSTDTQY	TRBV19	TRBJ2-3
ASSPTGLARNEQF	TRBV6-5	TRBJ2-1
AWNPASGYFNEQF	TRBV30	TRBJ2-1
ASSPPAIQETQY	TRBV18	TRBJ2-5
ASSSGQGEDTQY	TRBV5-1	TRBJ2-3
ASSVGGENTEAF	TRBV9	TRBJ1-1
ASSQHSGGSNTGELF	TRBV4-1	TRBJ2-2
ASSPQEGTGANVLT	TRBV4-3	TRBJ2-6
ASKTEWRGTDTQY	TRBV6-5	TRBJ2-3
ASSPPETGRYEQY	TRBV18	TRBJ2-7
ASSLVESNTEAF	TRBV5-4	TRBJ1-1
ASSLNSLPSYEQY	TRBV5-8	TRBJ2-7
ASSLSGQGVGYT	TRBV27	TRBJ1-2
ASSLDPGGTETQY	TRBV5-4	TRBJ2-5
ASKKGVAGYNEQF	TRBV19	TRBJ2-1
ASSVDRISGNTIY	TRBV5-8	TRBJ1-3
ASSSELGAGRYGYT	TRBV7-2	TRBJ1-2
ASSSFGETQY	TRBV11-2	TRBJ2-5
ASSPGTETNTEAF	TRBV28	TRBJ1-1
ASSPGTGNSYGYT	TRBV7-9	TRBJ1-2
ASSSNLQGYTGYT	TRBV5-1	TRBJ1-2
ASSRDGSTEAF	TRBV18	TRBJ1-1